Listed below are T cell receptor beta chains from one sample, sequenced in a study of cytomegalovirus exposure and HLA in healthy donors. Profiling relied on immunoSEQ multiplex PCR, and the TCRdb table lists in-frame clones only, not all of them. The sample holds over 150,000 clones, 80% seen once. The sample taken for sequencing was PBMCs. Receptors were obtained from a woman aged 40-49 years in good health and CMV-seropositive. Both conserved end residues are part of each CDR3. A D gene is named only where the DNA matches it firmly. For some rows the clone size is stated as once, few or many, or as a class when expanded; others skip it.

TRBD2,NA,TRBJ2-5,TRBV11-2,CASSLRTSGRGTETQYF,TGTGCCAGCAGCTTAAGGACTAGCGGGAGAGGAACGGAGACCCAGTACTTC
TRBD1,NA,TRBJ2-7,TRBV7-9,CASSSSRQGSSSYEQYF,TGTGCCAGCAGCTCAAGCCGACAGGGGTCCAGCTCCTACGAGCAGTACTTC
NA,few,TRBJ2-7,TRBV7-9,CASTQRTGAYEQYF,TGTGCCAGCACCCAAAGGACTGGCGCCTACGAGCAGTACTTC
TRBD1,NA,TRBJ2-2,TRBV29-1,CSAAGGQGITGELFF,TGCAGCGCCGCCGGGGGACAGGGGATTACCGGGGAGCTGTTTTTT
TRBD1,NA,TRBJ1-4,TRBV5-1,CASSSYPGQEALFF,TGCGCCAGCAGCTCTTACCCGGGACAGGAGGCACTGTTTTTT
NA,NA,TRBJ2-1,TRBV27,CASSSLGRVNEQFF,TGTGCCAGCAGTTCCCTCGGCAGGGTCAATGAGCAGTTCTTC
TRBD2,NA,TRBJ2-2,TRBV28,CASRPLLAARGTGELFF,TGTGCCAGCAGACCTCTCCTAGCGGCTCGTGGCACCGGGGAGCTGTTTTTT
NA,once,TRBJ1-2,TRBV19,CASSIGTGTPGYTF,TGTGCCAGTAGTATCGGAACAGGGACCCCTGGCTACACCTTC
TRBD2,NA,TRBJ2-1,TRBV6-1,CASRSSGNYNEQFF,TGTGCCAGCAGATCTAGCGGGAACTACAATGAGCAGTTCTTC
TRBD1,NA,TRBJ2-7,TRBV2,CASTTPGQPHYEQYF,TGTGCCAGCACCACTCCGGGACAGCCCCACTACGAGCAGTACTTC
TRBD2,NA,TRBJ2-5,TRBV18,CASSPILAELVQETQYF,TGTGCCAGCTCACCAATCCTAGCGGAACTAGTCCAAGAGACCCAGTACTTC
NA,few,TRBJ1-4,TRBV10-3,CAISAQVDEKLFF,TGTGCCATCAGTGCACAAGTGGATGAAAAACTGTTTTTT
TRBD2,once,TRBJ2-1,TRBV5-1,CASSLVSRTSGRQNEQFF,TGCGCCAGCAGCTTGGTTTCTAGGACTAGCGGGCGACAGAATGAGCAGTTCTTC
TRBD2,NA,TRBJ2-7,TRBV2,CASKGGGTSGVGEQYF,TGTGCCAGCAAAGGAGGGGGGACTAGCGGAGTCGGGGAGCAGTACTTC
NA,NA,TRBJ2-1,TRBV27,CASSLAASSYNEQFF,TGTGCCAGCAGTTTAGCCGCGAGCTCCTACAATGAGCAGTTCTTC
NA,NA,TRBJ2-5,TRBV27,CASSLLGTVQETQYF,TGTGCCAGCAGTTTACTAGGGACTGTACAAGAGACCCAGTACTTC
TRBD1,NA,TRBJ1-5,TRBV6-6,CASRPGTGGFQPQHF,TGTGCCAGCCGACCTGGGACAGGGGGCTTTCAGCCCCAGCATTTT
TRBD2,few,TRBJ2-1,TRBV6-4,CASSATSGAGNEQFF,TGTGCCAGCAGTGCGACTAGCGGGGCAGGCAATGAGCAGTTCTTC
NA,NA,TRBJ2-7,TRBV25-1,CASSEGTSPYEQYF,TGTGCCAGCAGTGAGGGGACTTCCCCCTACGAGCAGTACTTC
TRBD2,NA,TRBJ2-1,TRBV7-3,CASSSPGLGSNEQFF,TGTGCCAGCAGCTCACCGGGACTAGGAAGCAATGAGCAGTTCTTC
NA,NA,TRBJ1-4,TRBV5-4,CASSYIQGPNEKLFF,TGTGCCAGCAGCTACATACAGGGACCTAATGAAAAACTGTTTTTT
NA,NA,TRBJ2-2,TRBV10-3,CAISEGPEIFRELFF,TGTGCCATCAGTGAGGGGCCCGAGATTTTCCGGGAGCTGTTTTTT
TRBD2,once,TRBJ2-7,TRBV4-1,CASSQAPTSGYEQYF,TGCGCCAGCAGCCAAGCCCCCACTAGCGGTTACGAGCAGTACTTC
NA,NA,TRBJ2-3,TRBV27,CASTWTRADMQYF,TGTGCCAGCACCTGGACTCGAGCAGATATGCAGTATTTT
NA,few,TRBJ1-4,TRBV7-8,CASSSFGTGQLFF,TGTGCCAGCAGCTCTTTCGGCACAGGGCAACTGTTTTTT
NA,NA,TRBJ2-5,TRBV7-9,CASRFRGETQYF,TGTGCCAGCAGGTTCAGAGGGGAGACCCAGTACTTC
NA,NA,TRBJ2-7,TRBV6-5,CASSTGTYEQYF,TGTGCCAGCAGTACGGGGACCTACGAGCAGTACTTC
TRBD2,NA,TRBJ2-7,TRBV7-9,CASSPRGLAGNEQYF,TGTGCCAGCAGCCCCCGGGGGCTAGCGGGCAACGAGCAGTACTTC
TRBD2,NA,TRBJ2-3,TRBV19,CASSILAGEVDTQYF,TGTGCCAGTAGTATCCTAGCGGGAGAGGTAGATACGCAGTATTTT
NA,NA,TRBJ2-7,TRBV5-1,CASSDGSSYEQYF,TGCGCCAGCAGCGACGGGAGTTCCTACGAGCAGTACTTC
NA,NA,TRBJ1-3,TRBV10-3,CAISRTVNSGNTIYF,TGTGCCATCAGTCGGACTGTAAACTCTGGAAACACCATATATTTT
NA,few,TRBJ1-1,TRBV5-1,CASSSGLKNTEAFF,TGCGCCAGCAGCTCGGGACTCAAGAACACTGAAGCTTTCTTT
TRBD2,NA,TRBJ2-1,TRBV25-1,CASSASGSIGEQFF,TGTGCCAGCAGTGCTAGCGGGAGTATAGGTGAGCAGTTCTTC
NA,NA,TRBJ1-1,TRBV29-1,CSVERGGIEAFF,TGCAGCGTTGAACGGGGGGGAATTGAAGCTTTCTTT
TRBD1,few,TRBJ1-5,TRBV5-5,CASSPTGQLGQPQHF,TGTGCCAGCAGCCCGACGGGACAGTTAGGACAGCCCCAGCATTTT
NA,once,TRBJ2-3,TRBV6-4,CASSARGQRLDTQYF,TGTGCCAGCAGTGCGCGGGGACAGAGACTGGATACGCAGTATTTT
NA,NA,TRBJ1-2,TRBV5-6,CASSLFYREANYGYTF,TGTGCCAGCAGCTTGTTTTATAGAGAAGCTAACTATGGCTACACCTTC
NA,NA,TRBJ2-1,TRBV19,CASSRPSAGRGNEQFF,TGTGCCAGTAGTCGTCCTTCAGCGGGGAGGGGGAATGAGCAGTTCTTC
NA,NA,TRBJ2-7,TRBV10-3,CAISSSAGVGAEQYF,TGTGCCATCAGTTCTAGCGCCGGAGTCGGCGCCGAGCAGTACTTC
TRBD1,once,TRBJ2-4,TRBV27,CASSLTGAGNIQYF,TGTGCCAGCAGTTTAACAGGGGCCGGAAACATTCAGTACTTC
NA,NA,TRBJ1-1,TRBV9,CASSVKPGGDTEAFF,TGTGCCAGCAGCGTAAAACCCGGGGGGGACACTGAAGCTTTCTTT
NA,NA,TRBJ1-3,TRBV7-2,CASSLAGQLSGNTIYF,TGTGCCAGCAGCTTAGCGGGACAACTCTCTGGAAACACCATATATTTT
NA,NA,TRBJ2-3,TRBV10-3,CAIGGTSTDTQYF,TGTGCCATAGGAGGGACTAGCACAGATACGCAGTATTTT
TRBD1,NA,TRBJ1-5,TRBV29-1,CSVSGQGLGGNQPQHF,TGCAGCGTTAGCGGACAGGGTTTAGGGGGCAATCAGCCCCAGCATTTT
NA,NA,TRBJ2-6,TRBV5-4,CASSSGHLAGANVLTF,TGTGCCAGCAGTTCGGGACACCTTGCTGGGGCCAACGTCCTGACTTTC
TRBD2,NA,TRBJ2-1,TRBV5-1,CASSLVTSGGPYNEQFF,TGCGCCAGCAGCTTGGTTACTAGCGGGGGCCCCTACAATGAGCAGTTCTTC